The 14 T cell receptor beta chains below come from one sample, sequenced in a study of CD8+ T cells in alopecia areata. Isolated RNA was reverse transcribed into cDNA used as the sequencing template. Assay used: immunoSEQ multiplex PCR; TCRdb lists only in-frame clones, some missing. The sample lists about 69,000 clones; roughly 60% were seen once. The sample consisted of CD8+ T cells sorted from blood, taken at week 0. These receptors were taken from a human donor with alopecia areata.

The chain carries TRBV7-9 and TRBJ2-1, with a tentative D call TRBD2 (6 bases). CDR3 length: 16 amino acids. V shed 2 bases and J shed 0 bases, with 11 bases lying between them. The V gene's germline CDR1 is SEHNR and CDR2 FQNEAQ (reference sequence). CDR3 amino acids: CASSLRGGNSYNEQFF. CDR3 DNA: TGTGCCAGCAGCTTAAGGGGCGGGAACTCCTACAATGAGCAGTTCTTC. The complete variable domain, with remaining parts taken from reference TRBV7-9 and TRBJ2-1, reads DTGVSQNPRHKITKRGQNVTFRCDPISEHNRLYWYRQTLGQGPEFLTYFQNEAQLEKSRLLSDRFSAERPKGSFSTLEIQRTEQGDSAMYLCASSLRGGNSYNEQFFGPGTRLTVL.

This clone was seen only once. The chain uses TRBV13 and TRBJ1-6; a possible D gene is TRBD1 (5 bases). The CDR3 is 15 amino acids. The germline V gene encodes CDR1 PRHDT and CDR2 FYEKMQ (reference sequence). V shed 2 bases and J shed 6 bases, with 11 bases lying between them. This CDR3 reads CASSLRGVGNSPLHF. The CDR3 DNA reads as TGTGCCAGCAGCTTAAGAGGGGTGGGTAATTCACCCCTCCACTTT.

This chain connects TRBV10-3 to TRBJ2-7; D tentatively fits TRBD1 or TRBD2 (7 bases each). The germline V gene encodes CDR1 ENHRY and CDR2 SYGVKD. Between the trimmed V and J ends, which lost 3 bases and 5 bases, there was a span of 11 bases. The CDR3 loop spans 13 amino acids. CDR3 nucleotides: TGTGCCATCAGTGACCAGGGGGGGAACGAGCAGTACTTC. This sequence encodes CAISDQGGNEQYF.

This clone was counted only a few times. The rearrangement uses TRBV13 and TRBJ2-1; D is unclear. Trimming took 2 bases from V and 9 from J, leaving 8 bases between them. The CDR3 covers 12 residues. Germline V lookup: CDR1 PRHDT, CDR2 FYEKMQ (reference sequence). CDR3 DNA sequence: TGTGCCAGCAGCTTAAGCGTGGGTGAGCAGTTCTTC. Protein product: CASSLSVGEQFF.

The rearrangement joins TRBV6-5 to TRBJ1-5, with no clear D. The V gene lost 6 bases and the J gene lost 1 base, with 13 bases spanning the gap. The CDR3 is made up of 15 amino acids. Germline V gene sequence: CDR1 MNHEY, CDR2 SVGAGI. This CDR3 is CASRDYRESNQPQHF. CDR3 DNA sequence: TGTGCCAGCAGGGATTACCGGGAGAGCAATCAGCCCCAGCATTTT.

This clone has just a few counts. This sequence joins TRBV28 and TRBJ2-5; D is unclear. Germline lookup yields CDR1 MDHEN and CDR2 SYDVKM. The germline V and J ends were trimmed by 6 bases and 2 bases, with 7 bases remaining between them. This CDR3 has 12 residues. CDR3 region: CASSGPQETQYF. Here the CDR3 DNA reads TGTGCCAGCAGCGGTCCTCAAGAGACCCAGTACTTC.

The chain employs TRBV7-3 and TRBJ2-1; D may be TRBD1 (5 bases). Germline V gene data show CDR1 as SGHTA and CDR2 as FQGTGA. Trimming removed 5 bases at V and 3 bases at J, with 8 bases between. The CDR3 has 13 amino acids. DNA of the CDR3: TGTGCCAGCAGCCAAGACAGCTACAATGAGCAGTTCTTC. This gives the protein CASSQDSYNEQFF.

CDR3 bases: TGCGCCAGCAGCCAACACGCGGTCTCCTACGAGCAGTACTTC. Amino acids: CASSQHAVSYEQYF. The chain links TRBV4-1 to TRBJ2-7; the D is unclear. The CDR3 contains 14 residues. Germline V gene data show CDR1 as MGHRA and CDR2 as YSYEKL. The V end was cut by 2 bases, the J end by 0 bases, with 8 bases between.

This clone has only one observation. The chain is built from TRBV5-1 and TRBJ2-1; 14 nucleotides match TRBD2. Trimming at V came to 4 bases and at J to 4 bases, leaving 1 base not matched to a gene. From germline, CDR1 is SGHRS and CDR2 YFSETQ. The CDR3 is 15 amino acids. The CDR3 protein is CASSRTSGGYNEQFF. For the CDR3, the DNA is TGCGCCAGCAGCAGGACTAGCGGGGGGTACAATGAGCAGTTCTTC.

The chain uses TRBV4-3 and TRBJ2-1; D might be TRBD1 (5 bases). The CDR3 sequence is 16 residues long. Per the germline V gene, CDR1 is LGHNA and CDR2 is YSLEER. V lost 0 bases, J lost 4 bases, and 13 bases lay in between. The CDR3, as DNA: TGCGCCAGCAGCCAAGATACGGCAGGGAAGTACAATGAGCAGTTCTTC. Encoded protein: CASSQDTAGKYNEQFF.

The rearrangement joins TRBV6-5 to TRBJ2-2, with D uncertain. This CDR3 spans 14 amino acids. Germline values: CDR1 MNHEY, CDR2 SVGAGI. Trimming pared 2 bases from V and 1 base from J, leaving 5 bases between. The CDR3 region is CASSYIGNTGELFF. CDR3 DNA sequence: TGTGCCAGCAGTTACATCGGGAACACCGGGGAGCTGTTTTTT.

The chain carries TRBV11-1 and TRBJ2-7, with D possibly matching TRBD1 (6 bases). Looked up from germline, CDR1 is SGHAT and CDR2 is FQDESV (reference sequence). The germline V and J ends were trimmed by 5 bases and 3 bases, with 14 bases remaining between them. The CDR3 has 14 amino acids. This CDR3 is CASSPITDSYEQYF. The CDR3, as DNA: TGTGCCAGCAGCCCAATCACGGACAGCTACGAGCAGTACTTC.

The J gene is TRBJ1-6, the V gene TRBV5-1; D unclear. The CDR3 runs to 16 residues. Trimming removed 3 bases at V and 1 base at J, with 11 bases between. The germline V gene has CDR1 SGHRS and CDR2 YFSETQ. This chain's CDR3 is CASSSGWTSYNSPLHF. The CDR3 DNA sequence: TGCGCCAGCAGCTCGGGCTGGACGTCCTATAATTCACCCCTCCACTTT.

CDR3 in amino acids: CASKVGGEAFF. For the CDR3, the DNA is TGTGCCAGCAAGGTCGGCGGTGAAGCTTTCTTT. J is TRBJ1-1 and V is TRBV6-5; unclear D gene. Germline CDR1 reads MNHEY; CDR2 reads SVGAGI. V lost 7 bases, J lost 7 bases, and 10 bases lay in between. The CDR3 extends over 11 amino acids.